This T cell receptor (beta chain) was captured in a study of blood T cells in healthy people across ages. Alongside a J-beta primer mix, a sample-barcoded 5' primer served in a second PCR lasting roughly 6 to 11 cycles. Each of the cDNA molecules was tagged by a template-switch adaptor with 12 random nucleotides. One entry per CDR3 protein, called by TCRdb with MiXCR from the 5' RACE reads. The table shows over 600,000 distinct CDR3 sequences, with about 46% occurring only once. The V gene's germline CDR1 is SGHRS and CDR2 YFSETQ. V was cut by 4 bases and J by 0 bases, with 14 bases left in between. The length of the CDR3 is 16 residues. The study's findings and limits: As age increased, TCR beta diversity per million T cells fell in a roughly linear fashion.

As for this clonotype: What it binds is not known.

The clonotype comes from an elderly man in good health. This chain joins TRBV5-1 and TRBJ2-1; the D is unclear. The sample consisted of blood. CDR3 region: CASSSTGGGSYNEQFF. CDR3 in DNA: TGCGCCAGCAGCAGTACTGGCGGCGGCTCCTACAATGAGCAGTTCTTC.